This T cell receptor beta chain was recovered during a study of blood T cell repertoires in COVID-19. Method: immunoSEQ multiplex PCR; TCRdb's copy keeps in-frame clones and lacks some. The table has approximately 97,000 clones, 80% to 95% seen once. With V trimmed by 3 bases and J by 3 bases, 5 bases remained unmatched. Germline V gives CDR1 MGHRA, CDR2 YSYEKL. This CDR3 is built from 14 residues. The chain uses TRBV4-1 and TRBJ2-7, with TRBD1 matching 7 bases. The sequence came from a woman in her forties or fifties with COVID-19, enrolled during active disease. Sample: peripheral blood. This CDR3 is CASSHTGQSYEQYF. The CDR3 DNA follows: TGCGCCAGCAGCCATACGGGACAGAGCTACGAGCAGTACTTC.